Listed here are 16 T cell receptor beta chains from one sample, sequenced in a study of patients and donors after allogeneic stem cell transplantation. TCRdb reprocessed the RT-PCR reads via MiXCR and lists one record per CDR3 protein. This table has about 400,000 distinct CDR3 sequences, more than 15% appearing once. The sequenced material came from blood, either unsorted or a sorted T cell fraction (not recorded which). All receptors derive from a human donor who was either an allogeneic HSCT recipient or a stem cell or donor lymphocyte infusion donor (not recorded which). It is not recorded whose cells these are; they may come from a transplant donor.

The CDR3 loop is CATSKRGRDKGNQPQHF. In nucleotides, the CDR3 is TGTGCCACCAGCAAGAGGGGCAGGGATAAGGGCAATCAGCCCCAGCATTTT. The J gene is TRBJ1-5, the V gene TRBV15, with TRBD1 as a possible D gene (5 bases). This CDR3 is built from 17 residues. The V gene's germline CDR1 is LNHNV and CDR2 YYDKDF (reference sequence). Between the trimmed V and J ends, which lost 4 bases and 2 bases, there was a span of 18 bases.

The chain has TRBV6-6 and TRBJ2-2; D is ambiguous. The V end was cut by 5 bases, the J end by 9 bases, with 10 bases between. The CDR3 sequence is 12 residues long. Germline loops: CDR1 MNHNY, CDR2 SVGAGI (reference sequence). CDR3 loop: CASSLNRRELFF. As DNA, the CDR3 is TGTGCCAGCAGTCTTAACCGGAGGGAGCTGTTTTTT.

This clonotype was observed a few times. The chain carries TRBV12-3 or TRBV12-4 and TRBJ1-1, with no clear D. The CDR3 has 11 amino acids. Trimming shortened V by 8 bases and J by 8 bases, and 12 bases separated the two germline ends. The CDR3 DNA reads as TGTGCCAGCGCCGTCGGCTTGGAAGCTTTCTTT. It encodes CASAVGLEAFF.

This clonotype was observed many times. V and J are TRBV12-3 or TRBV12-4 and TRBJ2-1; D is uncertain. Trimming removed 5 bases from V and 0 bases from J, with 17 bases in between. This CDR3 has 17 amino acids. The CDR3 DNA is TGTGCCAGCAGTACGGCCCGAAAGGCGAGCTCCTACAATGAGCAGTTCTTC. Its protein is CASSTARKASSYNEQFF.

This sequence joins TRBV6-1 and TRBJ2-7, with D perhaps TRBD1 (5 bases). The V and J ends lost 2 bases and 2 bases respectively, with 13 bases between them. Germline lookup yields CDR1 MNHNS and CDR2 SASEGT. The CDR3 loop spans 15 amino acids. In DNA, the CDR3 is TGTGCCAGCAGTGAAATAACAGGTTATCCCTACGAGCAGTACTTC. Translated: CASSEITGYPYEQYF.

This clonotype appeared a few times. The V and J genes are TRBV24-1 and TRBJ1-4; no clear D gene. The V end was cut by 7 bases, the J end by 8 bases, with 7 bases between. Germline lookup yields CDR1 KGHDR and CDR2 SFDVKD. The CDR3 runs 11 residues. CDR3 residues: CATSAAEKLFF. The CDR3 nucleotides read TGTGCCACCAGCGCGGCGGAAAAACTGTTTTTT.

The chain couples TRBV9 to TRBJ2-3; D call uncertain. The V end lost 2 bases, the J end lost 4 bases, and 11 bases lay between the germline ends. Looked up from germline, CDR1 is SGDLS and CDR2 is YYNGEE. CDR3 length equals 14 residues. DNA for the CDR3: TGTGCCAGCAGCGTGGCCTCCCTAGCAGATACGCAGTATTTT. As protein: CASSVASLADTQYF.

The CDR3 reads CASSYGTDPAFF. As DNA, the CDR3 is TGTGCCAGCAGTTACGGGACAGATCCAGCTTTCTTT. This chain joins TRBV6-6 and TRBJ1-1; 7 nucleotides align to TRBD1. The CDR3 is 12 residues long. Germline trimming cut 2 bases from V and 10 bases from J; bases unmatched to any gene: 4. The germline V gene encodes CDR1 MNHNY and CDR2 SVGAGI (reference sequence).

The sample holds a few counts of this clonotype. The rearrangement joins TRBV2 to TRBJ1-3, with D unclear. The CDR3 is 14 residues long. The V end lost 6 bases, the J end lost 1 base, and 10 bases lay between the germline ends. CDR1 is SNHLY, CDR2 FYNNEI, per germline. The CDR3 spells CASRGLLSGNTIYF. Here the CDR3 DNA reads TGTGCCAGCAGGGGGTTGCTTTCTGGAAACACCATATATTTT.

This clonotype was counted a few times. As DNA, the CDR3 is TGTGCCAGCATGGGGTCGTCGGAAGAGACCCAGTACTTC. Protein product: CASMGSSEETQYF. The genes are TRBV2 and TRBJ2-5; D is uncertain. Germline CDR1 reads SNHLY; CDR2 reads FYNNEI. The CDR3 runs 13 residues. V lost 7 bases and J 3 bases, leaving 12 bases between the germline ends. The full variable domain, rest sourced from reference TRBV2 and TRBJ2-5, is EPEVTQTPSHQVTQMGQEVILRCVPISNHLYFYWYRQILGQKVEFLVSFYNNEISEKSEIFDDQFSVERPDGSNFTLKIRSTKLEDSAMYFCASMGSSEETQYFGPGTRLLVL.

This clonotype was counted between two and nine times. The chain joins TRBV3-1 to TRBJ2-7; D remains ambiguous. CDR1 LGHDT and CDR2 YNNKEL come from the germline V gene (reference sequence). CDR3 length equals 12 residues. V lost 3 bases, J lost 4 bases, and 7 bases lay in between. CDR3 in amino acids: CASSQTPYEQYF. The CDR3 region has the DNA TGTGCCAGCAGCCAGACCCCTTACGAGCAGTACTTC.

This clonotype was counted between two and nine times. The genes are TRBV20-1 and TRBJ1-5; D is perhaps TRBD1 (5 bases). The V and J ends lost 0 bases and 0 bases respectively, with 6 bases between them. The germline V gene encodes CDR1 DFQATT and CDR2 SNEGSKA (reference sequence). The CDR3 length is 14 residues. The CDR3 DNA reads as TGCAGTGCTAGAGAGACAGCTAGCAATCAGCCCCAGCATTTT. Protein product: CSARETASNQPQHF.

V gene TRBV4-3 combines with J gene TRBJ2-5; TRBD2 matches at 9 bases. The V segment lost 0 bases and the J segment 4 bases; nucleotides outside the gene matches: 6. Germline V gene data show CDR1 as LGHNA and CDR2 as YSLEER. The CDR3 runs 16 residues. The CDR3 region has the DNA TGCGCCAGCAGCCAAGACGGCGGGGGGGCTTCAGAGACCCAGTACTTC. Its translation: CASSQDGGGASETQYF.

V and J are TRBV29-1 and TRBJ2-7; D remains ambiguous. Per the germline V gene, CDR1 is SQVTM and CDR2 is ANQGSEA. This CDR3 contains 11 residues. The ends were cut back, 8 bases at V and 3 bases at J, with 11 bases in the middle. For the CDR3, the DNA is TGCAGCATCCGACATCGCTACGAGCAGTACTTC. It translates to CSIRHRYEQYF.

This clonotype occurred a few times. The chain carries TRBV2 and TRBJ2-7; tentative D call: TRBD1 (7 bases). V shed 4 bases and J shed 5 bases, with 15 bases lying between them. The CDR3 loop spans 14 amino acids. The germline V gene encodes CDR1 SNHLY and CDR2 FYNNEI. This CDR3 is CASSVEGDRHEQYF. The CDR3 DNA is TGTGCCAGCAGTGTGGAGGGGGACAGACACGAGCAGTACTTC.

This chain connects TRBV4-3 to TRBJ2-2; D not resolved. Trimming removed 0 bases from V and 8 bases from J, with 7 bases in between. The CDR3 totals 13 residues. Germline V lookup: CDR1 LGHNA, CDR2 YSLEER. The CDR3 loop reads CASSQEGEGELFF. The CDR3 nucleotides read TGCGCCAGCAGCCAAGAAGGAGAGGGGGAGCTGTTTTTT.